These 5 T cell receptor beta chains originate from one sample sequenced in a study of T cells in narcolepsy. This table comes from immunoSEQ multiplex PCR, and its TCRdb copy is limited to in-frame clones, with some not included. The repertoire holds 25,000 to 30,000 clones, more than 75% seen once, with approximately 0.9% in the top ten. Sequencing was performed on memory (CD45RA-) CD4+ T cells from blood. The origin of the receptors is a human donor in good health.

The V call is TRBV7-3, the J call TRBJ2-2; D is unresolved. Germline V gene data show CDR1 as SGHTA and CDR2 as FQGTGA. Trimming removed 2 bases at V and 7 bases at J, with 14 bases between. This CDR3 is 15 amino acids long. In nucleotides, the CDR3 is TGTGCCAGCAGCTTAGGGCATGGATATGACGGGGAGCTGTTTTTT. As protein: CASSLGHGYDGELFF.

This chain links TRBV6-5 with TRBJ2-5; 7 nucleotides line up with TRBD1. This CDR3 has 14 amino acids. The trim removed 6 bases at V and 4 bases at J, leaving 8 bases unmatched. Per germline, CDR1 MNHEY and CDR2 SVGAGI. CDR3 sequence reads: CASRAQGRAETQYF. In DNA form, the CDR3 reads TGTGCCAGCAGAGCACAGGGGCGGGCAGAGACCCAGTACTTC.

The chain joins TRBV6-1 to TRBJ1-4; tentatively, D is TRBD1 (6 bases). The CDR3 extends over 15 amino acids. Germline V gives CDR1 MNHNS, CDR2 SASEGT. V was clipped by 2 bases and J by 5 bases, with 12 bases between them. The CDR3 region is CASSELRTANEKLFF. CDR3 coding DNA: TGTGCCAGCAGTGAACTTAGGACAGCCAATGAAAAACTGTTTTTT.

The V gene is TRBV27, the J gene TRBJ2-7, with TRBD1 identical over 9 bases. CDR1 MNHEY and CDR2 SMNVEV come from the germline V gene (reference sequence). The V gene end was trimmed by 6 bases and the J gene end by 6 bases; junction bases not matched to a gene: 3. This CDR3 comprises 12 residues. The CDR3 is CASRGQGLEQYF. CDR3 sequence (DNA): TGTGCCAGCAGGGGACAGGGCCTCGAGCAGTACTTC.

This clone occurred a few times. This chain joins TRBV16 and TRBJ1-1, with D possibly matching TRBD1 (5 bases). The CDR3 contains 14 residues. CDR1 and CDR2 (germline): KGHSY, FQNENV. V gave up 5 bases and J gave up 1 base, with 11 bases separating them. CDR3 bases: TGTGCCAGCAGCGGACAAAATACGAACACTGAAGCTTTCTTT. This gives the protein CASSGQNTNTEAFF.